Listed below are T cell receptor beta chains from one sample, sequenced in a study of cytomegalovirus exposure and HLA in healthy donors. The protocol was immunoSEQ multiplex PCR, while the TCRdb copy is restricted to in-frame clones and leaves out a portion. The top ten hold almost 4% of the sample, which has approximately 280,000 clones, 86% seen once. Source material: PBMCs. These TCRs come from a man between 35 and 55 years old in good health and CMV-seropositive. The conserved cysteine and the conserved F or W are not part of the CDR3 here. The order of the fields is V gene, CDR3 protein.

TRBV4-3 ASSQWGGRESGTDTQY
TRBV28 ASSDSVDTQY
TRBV6-6 ASSLSVGSYNEQF
TRBV2 ASRSQGNEQF
TRBV28 ASSLRNPAGGGYT
TRBV28 ASSLLGQRYT
TRBV5-5 ASSLSSGREYEQY
TRBV6-4 ASSDIGRPGDTGELF
TRBV6-1 ASGSGRVYEQY
TRBV25-1 ASSGRNSNQPQH
TRBV28 ASRDPGLASDTQY
TRBV13 ASSVLGVYNEQF
TRBV27 ASSPTSGRAYEQY
TRBV28 ASSLRDFRVYEQY
TRBV19 ASSIKGQGDVEQF
TRBV4-1 ASSQDSRVYEQY
TRBV2 ASRPLTHRGVDGYT
TRBV5-1 ASSPRTGSLAYEQY
TRBV7-9 SSSLAWQGVPYEQY
TRBV5-5 ASSLVTVNTEAF
TRBV7-2 ASSRLLYTYNEQF
TRBV7-2 ASSLTWDTGSYEQY
TRBV28 ASTAAGRGNTEAF
TRBV6-5 ASSYGTGGQPQH
TRBV2 ASSESPGQSYTEAF
TRBV10-3 AIRAGRAYEQY
TRBV7-9 ASSLAWGQPEVNTGELF
TRBV28 ASSEDFPEQY
TRBV6-5 ASRGGQYNTEAF
TRBV2 ASRPDRGGYNEQF
TRBV29-1 SAAGSGANVLT
TRBV5-6 ASSQNSNQPQH
TRBV25-1 ASSEERLSSTYEQY
TRBV6-6 ASSDRGSSNTEAF
TRBV7-8 ASSFGLGQGNYGYT
TRBV2 ASSSLLGRSGANYEQY
TRBV10-3 AITEILNTEAF
TRBV5-1 ASSQANNEQF
TRBV4-2 ASNLQAGSTDTQY
TRBV29-1 SVANKNQPQH
TRBV4-2 ASSQYLIRAGDNEQF
TRBV30 AWARGLAGVVSYNEQF
TRBV4-1 ASSQPGTAIYEQY
TRBV19 ASRTTGGRTDTQY
TRBV7-6 ASSLDKIRGGAGELF
TRBV6-5 ASSYGSRGSYEQY
TRBV28 ASSPRGGYGYT
TRBV18 ASSAGNQETQY
TRBV5-1 ASSPNTGGFTEAF
TRBV20-1 SAWTQETQY
TRBV11-1 ASSFPGTSGLRLDTQY
TRBV7-3 ASSGLAVPVGSYEQY
TRBV5-4 ASSLGAVGYGYT
TRBV5-4 ASSFLAGGKEQY
TRBV28 ASTPWRGGSSYEQY